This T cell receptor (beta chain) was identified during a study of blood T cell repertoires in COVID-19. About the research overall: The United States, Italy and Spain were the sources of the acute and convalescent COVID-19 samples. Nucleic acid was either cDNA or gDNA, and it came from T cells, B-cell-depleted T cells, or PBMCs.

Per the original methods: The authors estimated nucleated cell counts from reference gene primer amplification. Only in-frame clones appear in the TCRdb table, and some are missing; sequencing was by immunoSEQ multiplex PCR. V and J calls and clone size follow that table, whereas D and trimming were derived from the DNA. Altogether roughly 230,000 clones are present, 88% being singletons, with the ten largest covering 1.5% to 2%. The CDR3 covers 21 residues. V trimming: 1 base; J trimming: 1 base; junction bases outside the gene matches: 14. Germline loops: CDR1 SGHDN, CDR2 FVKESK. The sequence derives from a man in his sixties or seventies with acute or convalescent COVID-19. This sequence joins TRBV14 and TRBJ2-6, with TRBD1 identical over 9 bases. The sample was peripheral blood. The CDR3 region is CASSQGGLDRGLYSGANVLTF. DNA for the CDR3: TGTGCCAGCAGCCAAGGTGGTCTGGACAGGGGCCTTTATTCTGGGGCCAACGTCCTGACTTTC. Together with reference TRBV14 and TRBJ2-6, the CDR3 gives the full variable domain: EAGVTQFPSHSVIEKGQTVTLRCDPISGHDNLYWYRRVMGKEIKFLLHFVKESKQDESGMPNNRFLAERTGGTYSTLKVQPAELEDSGVYFCASSQGGLDRGLYSGANVLTFGAGSRLTVL.